The 8 T cell receptor beta chains presented below share a single source sample, sequenced in a study of shared clonotypes between healthy human individuals. Assay used: immunoSEQ multiplex PCR; TCRdb lists only in-frame clones, some missing. The data contain 2 million to 2.5 million clones, 80% to 95% of them singletons. The specimen was naive CD4+ T cells from PBMCs. Subset described: CD45RA+ positively selected. The receptors come from a man younger than 30 in good health. Some clones in this sample may be carry-over from other donors' samples.

The chain recombines TRBV14 with TRBJ1-2; TRBD1 is a possible D gene (6 bases). The CDR3 totals 14 residues. CDR1 and CDR2 (germline): SGHDN, FVKESK. Trimming removed 4 bases at V and 3 bases at J, with 12 bases between. The CDR3 region has the DNA TGTGCCAGCAGCCGCCGGGACAACTACTATGGCTACACCTTC. Translating it yields CASSRRDNYYGYTF.

This chain links TRBV11-1 with TRBJ2-5, with TRBD1 matching 8 bases. The V segment lost 1 base and the J segment 4 bases; nucleotides outside the gene matches: 5. The CDR3 has 15 amino acids. Germline CDR1 SGHAT, CDR2 FQDESV (reference sequence). CDR3 region: CASSLGPQGGETQYF. The DNA of the CDR3 is TGTGCCAGCAGCTTAGGGCCACAGGGGGGAGAGACCCAGTACTTC.

The chain employs TRBV7-3 and TRBJ1-3; perhaps TRBD1 as D (6 bases). This CDR3 is built from 16 residues. V shed 4 bases and J shed 4 bases, with 17 bases lying between them. Per germline, CDR1 SGHTA and CDR2 FQGTGA. CDR3 nucleotide sequence: TGTGCCAGCAGCTGCCACAGGGTATCGGCAGGAAACACCATATATTTT. Amino acid sequence: CASSCHRVSAGNTIYF.

The V gene is TRBV27, the J gene TRBJ2-7; no definite D call. Germline CDR1 and CDR2: MNHEY and SMNVEV (reference sequence). CDR3 length equals 13 residues. V shed 2 bases and J shed 6 bases, with 11 bases lying between them. Here the CDR3 DNA reads TGTGCCAGCAGTTTACAAACGCTGGGCGAGCAGTACTTC. Translated: CASSLQTLGEQYF.

This clone was recorded a few times. V usage is TRBV29-1 and J usage is TRBJ2-1, with D possibly TRBD2 on 6 matching bases. CDR1 and CDR2 from the germline V gene are SQVTM and ANQGSEA. This CDR3 has 14 amino acids. Trimming took 4 bases from V and 1 from J, leaving 11 bases between them. CDR3 region: CSVVAGPSYNEQFF. The DNA of the CDR3 is TGCAGCGTTGTGGCGGGACCTTCCTACAATGAGCAGTTCTTC.

This clone was seen a single time. The chain couples TRBV2 to TRBJ2-1; 10 bases agree with TRBD2. The CDR3 spans 15 residues. V shed 5 bases and J 5 bases; nucleotides not matched to a gene: 6. CDR1 is SNHLY, CDR2 FYNNEI, per germline. As DNA, the CDR3 is TGTGCCAGCAGTATACAGCGGGAGGGAAACAATGAGCAGTTCTTC. It is translated as CASSIQREGNNEQFF.

The chain has TRBV19 and TRBJ1-1, with D possibly TRBD1 on 6 matching bases. Deletions cut 3 bases from V and 3 bases from J, with 14 bases between. Germline V gene lookup returns CDR1 LNHDA and CDR2 SQIVND (reference sequence). The CDR3 runs to 15 residues. The CDR3 loop is CASSMYRSGDTEAFF. The DNA for the CDR3 is TGTGCCAGTAGTATGTACCGGTCAGGGGACACTGAAGCTTTCTTT.

The V and J genes are TRBV5-1 and TRBJ1-2, with 7 bases that match TRBD1. CDR1 is SGHRS and CDR2 is YFSETQ in the germline V gene. The CDR3 is 14 amino acids. The V gene end was trimmed by 4 bases and the J gene end by 6 bases; junction bases not matched to a gene: 9. The CDR3 bases are TGCGCCAGCAGCCTGGAGACAGGGTTGAATGGCTACACCTTC. Protein: CASSLETGLNGYTF. The entire variable domain, with the rest obtained from reference TRBV5-1 and TRBJ1-2, is as follows: KAGVTQTPRYLIKTRGQQVTLSCSPISGHRSVSWYQQTPGQGLQFLFEYFSETQRNKGNFPGRFSGRQFSNSRSEMNVSTLELGDSALYLCASSLETGLNGYTFGSGTRLTVV.